This entry describes one T cell receptor (beta chain). The data stem from a study of T cells after yellow fever vaccination. Study-level information: Fractions of limited cellularity were prepared by means of SMART-Seq v4 Ultra Low Input. Whole-study findings and limits: Most primary-vaccination clones recurred post-booster (roughly 96% CD4, roughly 87% CD8). Almost none of the vaccine-responding clonotypes turned up in sorted memory subsets on day 0, the data showed. High-abundance clonotypes from the bulk population could contaminate FACS-sorted repertoires.

The V gene's germline CDR1 is PRHDT and CDR2 FYEKMQ (reference sequence). V was trimmed by 6 bases and J by 6 bases, leaving 18 bases between them. CDR3 length equals 15 residues. TCRdb reanalysed the 5' RACE reads using MiXCR and keeps one entry per CDR3 protein. The repertoire holds tens of thousands of distinct CDR3 sequences, with 5% to 6.5% as singletons. The V and J genes are TRBV13 and TRBJ2-1; D is possibly TRBD2 (6 bases). The material sequenced was PBMCs, either bulk or a sorted T-cell subset (CD4+, CD8+, memory, or dextramer-sorted; not recorded which), taken on the day of the yellow fever booster vaccination. The TCR sequence derives from a man aged 18 to 30 who received the YFV17D yellow fever vaccine. In DNA form, the CDR3 reads TGTGCCAGCAGAACTCTCGCGGGGTTGCGCAATGAGCAGTTCTTC. Translating it yields CASRTLAGLRNEQFF.